A selection of T cell receptor beta chains follows, all from one sample in a study of blood T cells in healthy people across ages. Via MiXCR, TCRdb re-called the 5' RACE reads, giving one row per CDR3 protein. The table records 1,300,000 or so distinct CDR3 sequences, approximately 59% of them present only once. Sequencing input: blood. All receptors come from a man aged 18 to 29 in good health. CDR3s leave out the opening cysteine and the closing phenylalanine or tryptophan. The size entry is marked missing in some rows and otherwise reads once, few, many or a size class.

v_gene,abundance,CDR3aa
TRBV20-1,.,SARGGPQGVLLTDTQY
TRBV20-1,.,SAEDTGDRNQPQH
TRBV4-2,.,ASSHGQGTDSPLH
TRBV4-1,.,ASSQFTGVREEAF
TRBV6-6,.,ASSYPLSYEQY
TRBV6-5,.,ASSSDVAEETQY
TRBV12-3/TRBV12-4,.,ASSPPRRAYGYT
TRBV7-9,.,ASSHRDRVNNKQF
TRBV5-1,few,ASSFQGSSYGYT
TRBV21-1,many,ASSIGTSYEQY
TRBV20-1,few,SARPISEQTQY
TRBV20-1,.,SARDLTGAAETQY
TRBV5-1,.,ASSGLQRGGPSADTQY
TRBV10-3,few,AITMDRDQETQY
TRBV20-1,few,SARGVAGPRGNEQF
TRBV20-1,.,SAREAEVYGYT
TRBV12-3/TRBV12-4,.,ASSSSRRTEDGYT
TRBV20-1,.,SARDLAGGNNEQF
TRBV12-3/TRBV12-4,.,ASSPPTGARTGELF
TRBV10-3,.,AIRILYEQY
TRBV20-1,few,SASPGQGPYGYT
TRBV29-1,few,SVARDSQGTQY
TRBV7-9,.,ASSHKPGNTEAF
TRBV7-9,.,ASSPPLAGSSYNEQF
TRBV6-6,.,ASSLPPGWVHSPLH
TRBV7-9,few,ASSLGLAGAYEQF
TRBV6-1,.,ASSEGRQGKQPQH
TRBV11-2,.,ASSFRTTRTQY
TRBV12-3/TRBV12-4,.,ASSVTGANEQF
TRBV4-3,.,ASTIDTGTGYNEQF
TRBV7-9,.,ASSLFRTGGVYT
TRBV21-1,few,ASSKDAGSSYNSPLH
TRBV14,.,ASSQGFTVESTDTQY
TRBV2,once,ASPSGQLDMQY
TRBV14,.,ASSQAAITGEQY
TRBV6-2/TRBV6-3,.,VSSPDRGLQPQH
TRBV7-6,.,ASSPGRFKTYEQY
TRBV7-9,.,ASGYSLRGCGYT
TRBV20-1,once,SARDRDFKAGKLF
TRBV29-1,.,SVVLFGDYEQY
TRBV4-1,.,ASSQEAWSGTSGGATPYNEQF
TRBV4-1,.,ASSQVDILSYNEQF